A single sample gave rise to the 17 T cell receptor beta chains below, sequenced in a study of T cell clusters in autoimmune cytopenias. TRB rearrangements were amplified by touch-down multiplex PCR with mixed TRB-A/B primers. TCRdb processed the multiplex PCR reads again and assigns one entry to each CDR3 protein, with no DNA. This sample's table reports 9,500 to 12,000 distinct CDR3 sequences. Each sample's input was 200 to 300 ng genomic DNA, 40,000 or so genome equivalents. The sample was also linked to a second study, of T cell repertoires in aging, cancer and after chemotherapy.

Sequenced material: peripheral blood. These receptor sequences come from a human donor in good health.

The chain has TRBV18 and TRBJ1-2. Germline V gene sequence: CDR1 KGHSH, CDR2 LQKENI. The CDR3 sequence is 12 residues long. This CDR3 reads CASSPWEGGYTF. The full variable domain, with the rest looked up from reference TRBV18 and TRBJ1-2, is NAGVMQNPRHLVRRRGQEARLRCSPMKGHSHVYWYRQLPEEGLKFMVYLQKENIIDESGMPKERFSAEFPKEGPSILRIQQVVRGDSAAYFCASSPWEGGYTFGSGTRLTVV.

The chain joins TRBV6-5 to TRBJ1-1; TCRdb outputs TRBD1, but without DNA this stays unchecked. CDR1 is MNHEY, CDR2 SVGAGI, per germline. The CDR3 has 16 amino acids. CDR3 amino acids: CASSPMPVQGGTEAFF.

This chain links TRBV19 with TRBJ2-2; as DNA is missing, the TRBD1 call by TCRdb cannot be tested. Germline V lookup: CDR1 LNHDA, CDR2 SQIVND (reference sequence). The CDR3 contains 18 residues. The CDR3 sequence: CASSRPTGTGIFTGELFF.

The rearrangement joins TRBV19 to TRBJ2-7; TCRdb calls TRBD2, which cannot be checked without DNA. The CDR3 spans 12 residues. In germline, CDR1 is LNHDA, CDR2 SQIVND (reference sequence). The CDR3 sequence is CASHGPFYEQYF. The complete variable domain, with remaining parts taken from reference TRBV19 and TRBJ2-7, reads DGGITQSPKYLFRKEGQNVTLSCEQNLNHDAMYWYRQDPGQGLRLIYYSQIVNDFQKGDIAEGYSVSREKKESFPLTVTSAQKNPTAFYLCASHGPFYEQYFGPGTRLTVT.

The gene calls are TRBV5-4 and TRBJ2-5; the TCRdb call, TRBD1, lacks DNA for checking. The CDR3 spans 15 residues. Germline V lookup: CDR1 SGHNT, CDR2 YYREEE (reference sequence). CDR3 loop: CASSETPGAGVTQYF.

The chain is built from TRBV19 and TRBJ1-1. Germline values: CDR1 LNHDA, CDR2 SQIVND (reference sequence). The CDR3 spans 11 residues. This chain's CDR3 is CASSIASVAFF. Drawing the rest from reference TRBV19 and TRBJ1-1, the complete variable domain is DGGITQSPKYLFRKEGQNVTLSCEQNLNHDAMYWYRQDPGQGLRLIYYSQIVNDFQKGDIAEGYSVSREKKESFPLTVTSAQKNPTAFYLCASSIASVAFFGQGTRLTVV.

CDR3 amino acids: CASRGQGAGNTEAFF. This sequence joins TRBV6-5 and TRBJ1-1; TCRdb gives TRBD1 as the D gene, but with no DNA this cannot be confirmed. This CDR3 is built from 15 residues. CDR1 and CDR2 (germline): MNHEY, SVGAGI.

The chain has TRBV12-3 or TRBV12-4 and TRBJ2-2; the D call from TCRdb, TRBD2, cannot be confirmed without DNA. The CDR3 is 16 residues long. CDR3 region: CASSLVLAGNTGELFF.

The J gene is TRBJ1-2, the V gene TRBV11-1; TCRdb names TRBD1, which stays unverified in the absence of DNA. Germline CDR1 is SGHAT and CDR2 is FQDESV (reference sequence). The CDR3 covers 12 residues. The chain's CDR3 is CASSPGTGGGTF.

This chain connects TRBV19 to TRBJ1-1; TCRdb's D call, TRBD1, is unchecked because there is no DNA. The germline V gene has CDR1 LNHDA and CDR2 SQIVND (reference sequence). This CDR3 contains 16 residues. The CDR3 protein is CASSIGRGGMNTEAFF.

CDR3 sequence reads: CASSQGLAGYNEQFF. This chain joins TRBV18 and TRBJ2-1; TCRdb names TRBD2, which stays unverified in the absence of DNA. Germline CDR1 KGHSH, CDR2 LQKENI. This CDR3 region has 15 residues.

Considering frequency, this clonotype is medium-sized. The chain links TRBV29-1 to TRBJ2-3; the D call from TCRdb, TRBD2, cannot be confirmed without DNA. Germline values: CDR1 SQVTM, CDR2 ANQGSEA. The CDR3 is 15 amino acids. The CDR3 here is CSVWGAGVGTDTQYF.

V and J are TRBV6-1 and TRBJ2-2. This CDR3 spans 14 amino acids. Per the germline V gene, CDR1 is MNHNS and CDR2 is SASEGT. The CDR3 here is CASSEGTDTGELFF.

This chain connects TRBV12-3 or TRBV12-4 to TRBJ2-2; checking the TCRdb D call of TRBD1 is not possible without DNA. The CDR3 runs 15 residues. The chain's CDR3 is CASSLPGHFTGELFF.

The CDR3 sequence is CASRPGGPTDTQYF. V is TRBV5-4 and J is TRBJ2-3; without DNA, the TCRdb call of TRBD1 cannot be checked. The CDR3 spans 14 residues. Germline V gene sequence: CDR1 SGHNT, CDR2 YYREEE (reference sequence).

This chain links TRBV11-1 with TRBJ2-2. The CDR3 loop spans 15 amino acids. Germline lookup yields CDR1 SGHAT and CDR2 FQDESV (reference sequence). The CDR3 loop reads CASSRTDSVTGELFF.

The chain is built from TRBV6-5 and TRBJ1-1; TCRdb lists TRBD1, though no DNA is available to test this call. The CDR3 length is 16 residues. Germline lookup yields CDR1 MNHEY and CDR2 SVGAGI. Here the CDR3 reads CASSYLRAGGNTEAFF.